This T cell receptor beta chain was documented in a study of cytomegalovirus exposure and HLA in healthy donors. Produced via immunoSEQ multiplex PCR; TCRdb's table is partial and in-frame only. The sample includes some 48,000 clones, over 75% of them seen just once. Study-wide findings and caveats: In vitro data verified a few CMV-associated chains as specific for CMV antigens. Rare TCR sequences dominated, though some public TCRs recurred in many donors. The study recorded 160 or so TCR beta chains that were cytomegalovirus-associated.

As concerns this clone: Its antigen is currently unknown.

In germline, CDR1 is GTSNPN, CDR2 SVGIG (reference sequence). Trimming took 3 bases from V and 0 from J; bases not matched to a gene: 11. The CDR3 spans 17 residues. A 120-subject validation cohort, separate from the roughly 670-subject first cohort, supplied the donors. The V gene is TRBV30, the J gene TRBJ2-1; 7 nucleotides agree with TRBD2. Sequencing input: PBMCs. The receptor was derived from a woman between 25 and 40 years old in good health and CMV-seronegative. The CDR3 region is CAWRTQGGMSSYNEQFF. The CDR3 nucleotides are TGTGCCTGGAGGACCCAGGGAGGGATGAGCTCCTACAATGAGCAGTTCTTC.